This T cell receptor beta chain was identified in a study of tumor-infiltrating lymphocytes in primary liver carcinoma. Study-wide results and caveats: Tumors significantly exceeded blood in top-250-clone fraction (p = 0.039). A fraction of only about 7.5-24% of top clones appeared in all five tumor regions.

Worth noting for this clonotype: Its target is unknown. An end of the junction differs from the germline gene, which may be a read error.

Co-extracting RNA and DNA was done with about 20-34 mg of unsorted bulk tissue as input. The CDR3 sequence is 17 residues long. Germline CDR1 and CDR2: SGHRS and YFSETQ. Total RNA amounting to 500 ng was the source from which TCR beta cDNA was made with a constant-region primer. Three nested multiplex PCR rounds, a slightly modified ARM-PCR method, built the TCR beta libraries. Amplification in the first two PCR rounds was performed using TRBV1-TRBV30 forward primers and a C-beta reverse primer for approximately 10 cycles each. TCRdb passed the multiplex PCR reads through MiXCR, listing each CDR3 protein once. Here the sample spans fewer than 70,000 distinct CDR3 sequences, about two thirds being singletons.

This TCR was recovered from a man aged 35-49 years with primary liver carcinoma and hepatitis B virus infection. Specimen: liver tumor tissue from sampling region 2. Indicated subset: tumor region T2, inferior pole. The rearrangement joins TRBV5-1 to TRBJ2-4; TRBD1 agrees at 9 bases. The CDR3 DNA is TGCGCCAGCAGCTTGGGTGGGACAGGGATAGTCAAAAACATTAAGTACTTC. Amino acid sequence: CASSLGGTGIVKNIKYF.